This entry features one T cell receptor beta chain sequence. Its specificity is unknown. The source of the sample is a study of shared clonotypes between healthy human individuals. Study-wide background: Aged 18 to 49, the donors were a couple of women and a few men.

This CDR3 has 13 residues. V lost 2 bases and J lost 3, with 8 bases in between. Germline lookup yields CDR1 SQVTM and CDR2 ANQGSEA. Source study methods: Junction-only sequences without quality scores were provided by ImmunoSEQ, so filtering was different. The method was immunoSEQ multiplex PCR; TCRdb's version includes in-frame clones alone and lacks a portion of them. V and J calls and clone size are those listed in that table; D and trimming were worked out from the DNA. The sample has a few million clones; roughly 93% are singletons. Study outcomes and limitations: Memory subsets generally showed lower estimated richness than naive subsets. In contrast to clonotypes shared by all four donors, non-shared clonotypes had lower generation probabilities.

The chain is built from TRBV29-1 and TRBJ2-1; D gene uncertain. This clonotype originated in a man aged 18 to 29 in good health. Some clones in this sample may be carry-over from other donors' samples. Material: naive CD4+ T cells from PBMCs. Subset noted: CD45RA+ positively selected. As DNA, the CDR3 is TGCAGCGTTGAATATAGGTTCTACAATGAGCAGTTCTTC. It is translated as CSVEYRFYNEQFF.